The 7 T cell receptor beta chains below all came from one sample that was sequenced in a study of cytomegalovirus exposure and HLA in healthy donors. The primer mix had 60 Vbeta and 13 Jbeta primers. TCRdb's table, derived via immunoSEQ multiplex PCR, lists solely in-frame clones and lacks some. The data contain approximately 190,000 clones, 75% to 85% of them seen just once; the ten biggest clones take up around 1.9%. Input material: PBMCs. Source of these receptors: a young woman in good health and CMV-seropositive.

This rearrangement joins TRBV4-1 to TRBJ1-5; no clear D gene. The germline V gene has CDR1 MGHRA and CDR2 YSYEKL. CDR3 length equals 14 residues. The V and J ends lost 0 bases and 2 bases respectively, with 5 bases between them. The CDR3 loop is CASSQDRGNQPQHF. The CDR3 nucleotides are TGCGCCAGCAGCCAAGACCGGGGCAATCAGCCCCAGCATTTT.

The genes are TRBV2 and TRBJ1-2; 7 nucleotides agree with TRBD1. Losses at the gene ends were 6 bases for V and 1 base for J; bases not matched to a gene: 8. The germline CDR1 and CDR2 sequences are SNHLY and FYNNEI. This CDR3 is built from 15 residues. Written as DNA, the CDR3 is TGTGCCAGCAGGTACCCATGGGACAGTAACTATGGCTACACCTTC. Protein product: CASRYPWDSNYGYTF. Using reference TRBV2 and TRBJ1-2 for the parts outside the CDR3, the full variable domain is EPEVTQTPSHQVTQMGQEVILRCVPISNHLYFYWYRQILGQKVEFLVSFYNNEISEKSEIFDDQFSVERPDGSNFTLKIRSTKLEDSAMYFCASRYPWDSNYGYTFGSGTRLTVV.

This chain uses TRBV5-6 with TRBJ1-5; D remains unclear. Germline CDR1 and CDR2: SGHDT and YYEEEE. The CDR3 contains 13 residues. The V gene lost 4 bases and the J gene lost 3 bases, with 8 bases spanning the gap. CDR3 sequence reads: CASSLAVNQPQHF. The CDR3 nucleotides read TGTGCCAGCAGCCTGGCAGTCAATCAGCCCCAGCATTTT.

The V gene is TRBV18, the J gene TRBJ1-1, with D possibly matching TRBD1 (5 bases). This CDR3 is 14 amino acids long. Germline V gene data show CDR1 as KGHSH and CDR2 as LQKENI. Trimming cost V 4 bases and J 2 bases, with 11 bases left between them. For the CDR3, the DNA is TGTGCCAGCTCACGCACGGGGGACAACACTGAAGCTTTCTTT. It translates to CASSRTGDNTEAFF.

The sample holds one count of this clone. This chain joins TRBV5-5 and TRBJ2-2, with D perhaps TRBD1 (5 bases). The length of the CDR3 is 16 residues. Between the trimmed V and J ends, which lost 1 base and 1 base, there was a span of 11 bases. Germline V lookup: CDR1 SGHKS, CDR2 YYEKEE (reference sequence). CDR3 residues: CASSLLAGLNTGELFF. CDR3 nucleotide sequence: TGTGCCAGCAGCTTGCTGGCAGGGTTGAACACCGGGGAGCTGTTTTTT.

The chain combines TRBV9 with TRBJ2-3; 8 nucleotides align to TRBD2. CDR1 and CDR2 from the germline V gene are SGDLS and YYNGEE. J was trimmed by 1 base and V by 3 bases; bases with no gene match: 7. This CDR3 comprises 16 residues. CDR3 sequence reads: CASSAPHSGGTDTQYF. The CDR3 nucleotides read TGTGCCAGCAGCGCCCCCCATAGCGGGGGCACAGATACGCAGTATTTT.

This clone was seen once. The CDR3 protein is CASSLTGTTEAFF. CDR3 DNA sequence: TGTGCCAGCAGCTTAACAGGGACCACTGAAGCTTTCTTT. This chain connects TRBV7-2 to TRBJ1-1, with a weak D call TRBD1 (6 bases). CDR1 SGHTA and CDR2 FQGNSA come from the germline V gene. Trimming stripped 2 bases from V and 4 bases from J, with 8 bases between. This CDR3 is built from 13 residues.